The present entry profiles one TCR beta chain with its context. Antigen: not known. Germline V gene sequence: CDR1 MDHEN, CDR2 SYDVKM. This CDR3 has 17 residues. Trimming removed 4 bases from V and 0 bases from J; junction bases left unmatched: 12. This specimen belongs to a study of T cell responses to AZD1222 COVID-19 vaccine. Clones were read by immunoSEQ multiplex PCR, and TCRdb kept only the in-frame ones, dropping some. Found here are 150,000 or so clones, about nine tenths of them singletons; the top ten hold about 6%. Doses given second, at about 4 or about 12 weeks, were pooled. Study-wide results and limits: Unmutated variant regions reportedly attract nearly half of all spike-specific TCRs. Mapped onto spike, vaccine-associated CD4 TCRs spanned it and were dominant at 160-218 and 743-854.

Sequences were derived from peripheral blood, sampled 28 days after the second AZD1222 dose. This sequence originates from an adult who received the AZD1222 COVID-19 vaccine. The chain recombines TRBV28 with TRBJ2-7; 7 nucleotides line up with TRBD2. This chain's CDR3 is CASSSPPGGEFSYEQYF. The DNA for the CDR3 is TGTGCCAGCAGTTCGCCCCCTGGGGGGGAGTTCTCCTACGAGCAGTACTTC.